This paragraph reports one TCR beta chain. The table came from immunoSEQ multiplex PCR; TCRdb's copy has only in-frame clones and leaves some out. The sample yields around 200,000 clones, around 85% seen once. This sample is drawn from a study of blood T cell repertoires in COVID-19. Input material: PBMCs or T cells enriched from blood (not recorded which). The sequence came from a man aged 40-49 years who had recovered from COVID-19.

The DNA of the CDR3 is TGTGCCAGCAGTGAAGGCGACGGGGAGCTGTTTTTT. It is translated as CASSEGDGELFF. The V call is TRBV6-1, the J call TRBJ2-2; D gene uncertain. Trimming removed 1 base at V and 7 bases at J, with 4 bases between. This CDR3 has 12 residues. The germline CDR1 and CDR2 sequences are MNHNS and SASEGT.